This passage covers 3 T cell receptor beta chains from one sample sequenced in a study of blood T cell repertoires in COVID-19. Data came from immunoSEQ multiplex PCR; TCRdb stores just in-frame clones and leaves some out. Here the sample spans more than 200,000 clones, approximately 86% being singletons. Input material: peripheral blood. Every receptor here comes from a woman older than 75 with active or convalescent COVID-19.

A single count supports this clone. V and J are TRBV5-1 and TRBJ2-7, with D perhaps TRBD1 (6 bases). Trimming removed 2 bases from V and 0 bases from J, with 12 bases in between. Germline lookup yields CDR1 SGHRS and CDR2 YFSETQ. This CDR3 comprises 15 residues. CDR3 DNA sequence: TGCGCCAGCAGCTTCTCCGGGACACCCTCCTACGAGCAGTACTTC. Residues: CASSFSGTPSYEQYF.

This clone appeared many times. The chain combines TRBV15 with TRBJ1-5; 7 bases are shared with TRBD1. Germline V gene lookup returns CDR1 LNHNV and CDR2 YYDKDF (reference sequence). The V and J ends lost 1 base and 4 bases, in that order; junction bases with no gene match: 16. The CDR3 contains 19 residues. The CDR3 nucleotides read TGTGCCACCAGCAGAGCCCTGGGACAGAGAATTATCGGAAATCAGCCCCAGCATTTT. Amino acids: CATSRALGQRIIGNQPQHF.

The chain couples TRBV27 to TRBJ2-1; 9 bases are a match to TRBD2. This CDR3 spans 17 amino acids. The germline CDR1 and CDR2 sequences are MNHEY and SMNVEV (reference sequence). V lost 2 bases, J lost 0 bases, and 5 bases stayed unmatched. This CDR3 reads CASSLAGGPSSYNEQFF. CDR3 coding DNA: TGTGCCAGCAGTTTAGCGGGAGGGCCGAGCTCCTACAATGAGCAGTTCTTC.